This T cell receptor (beta chain) originates from a study of cytotoxic CD8 clonotypes in ibrutinib-treated CLL. Study-wide findings and caveats: Contraction or stability on treatment characterized the public clonotypes, which were uncommon. Sampling time points were not equivalent between sustained-remission and progressing patients. At ibrutinib response, clonality increased, and at progression it declined back toward baseline.

Germline V CDR1 and CDR2: SQVTM, ANQGSEA. The V end was cut by 4 bases, the J end by 2 bases, with 13 bases between. The CDR3 contains 14 residues. Using immunoSEQ multiplex PCR, the repertoire was profiled, and TCRdb retains in-frame clones only, with some absent. The sample lists just over 200,000 clones; about 75% were seen once. Only one count was recorded for this clone. The antigen is undetermined. The receptor's source is a human donor with chronic lymphocytic leukemia. This sequence joins TRBV29-1 and TRBJ2-3; no clear D. The sample was PBMCs, taken after 12 months of ibrutinib treatment. The CDR3: CSVAPYIFTDTQYF. The CDR3 coding sequence is TGCAGCGTTGCCCCGTACATTTTCACAGATACGCAGTATTTT.